This T cell receptor beta chain was found in a study of early T cells in non-severe SARS-CoV-2 infection. Study background: The sequenced material was bulk RNA from unsorted whole blood, and its chains were unpaired.

To note about this clonotype: The antigen is not known.

Each cDNA molecule carried a unique molecular identifier. TCRdb fed the 5' RACE reads into MiXCR, producing one record per CDR3 protein. This repertoire shows tens of thousands of distinct CDR3 sequences, 13% to 15% found once; its top ten account for nearly 4%. Study outcomes and limitations: Matching against VDJdb likely underestimated virus-specific expansions, favoring anti-spike CD8.

Material: whole blood, obtained at baseline. The source is an adult who was a healthcare worker with PCR-confirmed SARS-CoV-2 infection or an uninfected control (not recorded which).

This chain's CDR3 is CASTPEQGAEAFF. CDR3 DNA: TGTGCCAGCACCCCTGAACAGGGGGCTGAAGCTTTCTTT. The genes are TRBV12-3 or TRBV12-4 and TRBJ1-1, with TRBD1 matching over 8 bases. The CDR3 covers 13 residues. Losses at the gene ends were 7 bases for V and 6 bases for J; bases not matched to a gene: 7.